Shown below are 16 T cell receptor beta chains from a single sample sequenced in a study of blood T cell repertoires in COVID-19. The protocol was immunoSEQ multiplex PCR, while the TCRdb copy is restricted to in-frame clones and leaves out a portion. Here the sample spans about 370,000 clones, 89% being singletons. Input material: peripheral blood. The receptors come from a woman younger than 45 with COVID-19, enrolled during active disease.

This chain uses TRBV27 with TRBJ2-1; 10 nucleotides align to TRBD2. CDR1 is MNHEY and CDR2 is SMNVEV in the germline V gene (reference sequence). The CDR3 loop spans 13 amino acids. Losses at the gene ends were 8 bases for V and 2 bases for J; bases not matched to a gene: 0. The CDR3 DNA reads TGTGCCAGCGGACTAGCGGCCTACAATGAGCAGTTCTTC. This codes for CASGLAAYNEQFF.

The chain combines TRBV5-1 with TRBJ2-1; 8 nucleotides align to TRBD2. Trimming removed 1 base from V and 7 bases from J; junction bases left unmatched: 4. The CDR3 spans 14 residues. From germline, CDR1 is SGHRS and CDR2 YFSETQ. CDR3 in amino acids: CASSLSSSGNEQFF. DNA for the CDR3: TGCGCCAGCAGCTTGTCGTCTAGCGGGAATGAGCAGTTCTTC.

The rearrangement uses TRBV5-4 and TRBJ2-1; 13 nucleotides agree with TRBD2. The V segment lost 4 bases and the J segment 4 bases; nucleotides outside the gene matches: 11. The CDR3 has 18 amino acids. CDR1 is SGHNT, CDR2 YYREEE, per germline (reference sequence). In DNA, the CDR3 is TGTGCCAGCAGCGGGCCAACTAGCGGGGGGGGAAGTTACAATGAGCAGTTCTTC. It codes for CASSGPTSGGGSYNEQFF.

CDR3 region: CASSPNRGSDTEAFF. The CDR3 bases are TGTGCCAGCAGCCCTAACAGGGGGTCGGACACTGAAGCTTTCTTT. The V gene is TRBV7-2, the J gene TRBJ1-1, with TRBD1 matching 8 bases. CDR1 and CDR2 from the germline V gene are SGHTA and FQGNSA. V lost 5 bases to trimming and J lost 3 bases; unmatched junction nucleotides: 8. This CDR3 region has 15 residues.

The chain has TRBV7-8 and TRBJ2-5, with D perhaps matching TRBD2 (6 bases). This CDR3 is 14 amino acids long. Trimming cost V 5 bases and J 6 bases, with 16 bases left between them. Germline CDR1 is SGHVS and CDR2 is FQNEAQ. The CDR3 region is CASSISRGLQTQYF. The CDR3 region has the DNA TGTGCCAGCAGCATATCCCGGGGACTGCAGACCCAGTACTTC.

The rearrangement uses TRBV6-2 or TRBV6-3 and TRBJ2-2; possibly TRBD2 for D (5 bases). Germline V gives CDR1 MNHEY, CDR2 SVGEGT. The CDR3 runs 19 residues. With 0 bases removed from V and 2 bases from J, the gap between germline ends came to 19 bases. CDR3: CASSYSRAPRERNTGELFF. CDR3 coding DNA: TGTGCCAGCAGTTACTCGAGAGCCCCGAGGGAAAGAAACACCGGGGAGCTGTTTTTT.

The V and J genes are TRBV4-3 and TRBJ1-6; 7 bases agree with TRBD1. The CDR3 extends over 14 amino acids. Germline V gene lookup returns CDR1 LGHNA and CDR2 YSLEER. V shed 4 bases and J 6 bases; nucleotides not matched to a gene: 3. The CDR3 spells CASSPGTVNSPLHF. For the CDR3, the DNA is TGCGCCAGCAGCCCCGGGACAGTTAATTCACCCCTCCACTTT.

The chain is built from TRBV12-3 or TRBV12-4 and TRBJ2-3; D is undetermined. Trimming cost V 6 bases and J 1 base, with 8 bases left between them. The CDR3 sequence is 13 residues long. This CDR3 is CASRARGTDTQYF. In DNA, the CDR3 is TGTGCCAGCAGAGCCCGGGGCACAGATACGCAGTATTTT.

The chain employs TRBV10-3 and TRBJ2-5; the match to TRBD2 covers 7 bases. CDR1 is ENHRY and CDR2 is SYGVKD in the germline V gene. V lost 4 bases and J lost 5; bases outside the gene matches: 10. CDR3 length: 15 amino acids. The CDR3 is CAISALASRPETQYF. In DNA, the CDR3 is TGTGCCATCAGTGCACTAGCGAGCCGGCCCGAGACCCAGTACTTC.

J is TRBJ1-2 and V is TRBV24-1, with a tentative D call TRBD1 (6 bases). The germline V and J ends were trimmed by 4 bases and 6 bases, with 11 bases remaining between them. CDR1 and CDR2 (germline): KGHDR, SFDVKD. CDR3 length: 13 amino acids. The CDR3 is CATSESGTNGYTF. For the CDR3, the DNA is TGTGCCACCAGTGAGTCAGGGACAAATGGCTACACCTTC.

This clone came up a few times. V usage is TRBV10-3 and J usage is TRBJ2-1; TRBD2 matches at 11 bases. Germline V lookup: CDR1 ENHRY, CDR2 SYGVKD. V lost 4 bases to trimming and J lost 7 bases; unmatched junction nucleotides: 9. This CDR3 region has 16 residues. The CDR3 loop reads CAISVSGTSGLNEQFF. Here the CDR3 DNA reads TGTGCCATCAGTGTTTCCGGGACTAGCGGATTGAATGAGCAGTTCTTC.

The chain joins TRBV6-2 or TRBV6-3 to TRBJ1-1, with D hard to call. The CDR3 contains 13 residues. The ends were cut back, 4 bases at V and 6 bases at J, with 12 bases in the middle. Germline V gene data show CDR1 as MNHEY and CDR2 as SVGEGT. CDR3 in amino acids: CASSFARVAEAFF. DNA of the CDR3: TGTGCCAGCAGTTTCGCAAGAGTGGCTGAAGCTTTCTTT.

V usage is TRBV6-5 and J usage is TRBJ1-2; TRBD1 might be the D (5 bases). With 0 bases removed from V and 3 bases from J, the gap between germline ends came to 11 bases. The germline gives CDR1 MNHEY, CDR2 SVGAGI. This CDR3 comprises 15 residues. In DNA form, the CDR3 reads TGTGCCAGCAGTTACTCTGACCCGGGGGACTATGGCTACACCTTC. Protein product: CASSYSDPGDYGYTF.

The CDR3: CASLLSSYEQYF. In nucleotides, the CDR3 is TGTGCCAGCCTACTGAGCTCCTACGAGCAGTACTTC. This chain joins TRBV6-7 and TRBJ2-7; no clear D gene. TRBV6-7 is treated as an ORF (open reading frame) with a function not yet certain. Deletions cut 8 bases from V and 0 bases from J, with 8 bases between. The CDR3 is made up of 12 amino acids.

This chain connects TRBV11-3 to TRBJ2-5, with TRBD1 identical over 12 bases. J lost 5 bases, V lost 5 bases, and 6 bases had no gene match. In germline, CDR1 is SGHNT, CDR2 YENEEA. This CDR3 is 15 amino acids long. The CDR3 DNA follows: TGTGCCAGCAGCCCGGGACAGGGGGCTTGGGAGACCCAGTACTTC. Its translation: CASSPGQGAWETQYF.

In its sample, this clone was seen once. The rearrangement joins TRBV6-4 to TRBJ2-1; 12 bases line up with TRBD2. Germline assignment: CDR1 MRHNA and CDR2 SNTAGT. The CDR3 extends over 15 amino acids. The ends lost 0 bases at V and 12 bases at J; junction bases unmatched: 6. The DNA for the CDR3 is TGTGCCAGCAGTGACTCGGCTAGCGGGAGGGCTAGGCAGTTCTTC. This codes for CASSDSASGRARQFF.